Given below is one T cell receptor beta chain in context. Its specificity is not known. V was clipped by 6 bases and J by 0 bases; unmatched bases: 8. The germline gives CDR1 SQVTM, CDR2 ANQGSEA. The length of the CDR3 is 15 residues. The authors extracted RNA and reverse transcribed it into cDNA as the sequencing template. Data came from immunoSEQ multiplex PCR; TCRdb stores just in-frame clones and leaves some out. Of over 150,000 clones listed, roughly 61% are singletons. The entry originates in a study of CD8+ T cells in alopecia areata. The study, taken as a whole, reports: Mice gave a clearer picture of TCR sharing than patients did, possibly for HLA-related reasons.

Treatment of the sample: oral pan-JAK inhibitor, 5-10 mg twice daily. The V call is TRBV29-1, the J call TRBJ2-3; 8 bases line up with TRBD1. The sequence derives from a human donor with alopecia areata. The sample here was CD8+ T cells sorted from blood, taken at week 24, from a patient treated with tofacitinib. For the CDR3, the DNA is TGCAGCGTGGACCGACAGGGGAAGAGCACAGATACGCAGTATTTT. As protein: CSVDRQGKSTDTQYF.